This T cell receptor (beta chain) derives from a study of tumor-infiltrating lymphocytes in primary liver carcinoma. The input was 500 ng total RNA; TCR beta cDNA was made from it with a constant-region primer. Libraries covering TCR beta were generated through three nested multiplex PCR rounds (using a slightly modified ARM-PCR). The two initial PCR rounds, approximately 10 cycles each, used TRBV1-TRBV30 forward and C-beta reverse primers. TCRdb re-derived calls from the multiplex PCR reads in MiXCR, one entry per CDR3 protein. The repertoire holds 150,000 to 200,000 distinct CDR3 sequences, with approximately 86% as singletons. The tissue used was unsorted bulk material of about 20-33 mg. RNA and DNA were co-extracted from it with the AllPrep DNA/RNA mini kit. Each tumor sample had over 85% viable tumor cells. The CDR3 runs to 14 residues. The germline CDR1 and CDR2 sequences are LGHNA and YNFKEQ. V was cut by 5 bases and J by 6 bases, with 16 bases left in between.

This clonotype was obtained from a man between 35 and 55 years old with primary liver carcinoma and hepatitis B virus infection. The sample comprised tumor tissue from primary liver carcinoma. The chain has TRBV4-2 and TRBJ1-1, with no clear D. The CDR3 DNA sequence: TGTGCCAGCAGCTCAAACAAGAGAGGCGCTGAAGCTTTCTTT. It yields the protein CASSSNKRGAEAFF.